Below are 4 T cell receptor beta chains sequenced from a single sample in a study of beta chain features in type 1 diabetes. Study findings and constraints: Type 1 diabetes patients had TCRB CDR3s that were shorter (moderately but significantly so) in all four CD4+ subsets.

Investigators reverse transcribed all isolated RNA, so they sequenced expressed TCRB transcripts. Sequencing used immunoSEQ multiplex PCR; TCRdb keeps in-frame clones, though not all of them. The sample holds fewer than 450,000 clones; approximately 15% are singletons and the top ten take over 0.014%. The antigens of these receptors remain unknown. The sample was naive CD4+ T cells from blood. These receptors all come from a woman aged 18 to 35 with type 1 diabetes.

The chain carries TRBV2 and TRBJ2-7; D not resolved. The germline V and J ends were trimmed by 5 bases and 2 bases, with 4 bases remaining between them. CDR1 and CDR2 from the germline V gene are SNHLY and FYNNEI. The CDR3 loop spans 11 amino acids. CDR3 bases: TGTGCCAGCAGTCCAGCCTACGAGCAGTACTTC. Its protein product is CASSPAYEQYF.

This clone was recorded many times. The chain carries TRBV23-1 and TRBJ2-1; 7 nucleotides match TRBD1. TRBV23-1 is labeled an ORF, and its function is uncertain. J gave up 6 bases and V 4 bases, and 6 bases lay outside the gene matches. The CDR3 is 14 residues long. Written as DNA, the CDR3 is TGCGCCAGCAGTCCCCGACAGGGTCCCAATGAGCAGTTCTTC. It specifies CASSPRQGPNEQFF.

This clone turned up a few times. J is TRBJ2-1 and V is TRBV7-2, with 8 bases fitting TRBD1. V lost 1 base, J lost 7 bases, and 9 bases stayed unmatched. The CDR3 runs to 16 residues. CDR1 SGHTA and CDR2 FQGNSA come from the germline V gene. The CDR3 protein is CASSLVSTGGRNEQFF. CDR3 in DNA: TGTGCCAGCAGCTTAGTCTCCACAGGGGGAAGGAATGAGCAGTTCTTC. Filled out from reference TRBV7-2 and TRBJ2-1, the complete variable domain reads GAGVSQSPSNKVTEKGKDVELRCDPISGHTALYWYRQSLGQGLEFLIYFQGNSAPDKSGLPSDRFSAERTGGSVSTLTIQRTQQEDSAVYLCASSLVSTGGRNEQFFGPGTRLTVL.

CDR3 bases: TGCAGCGTTGAGACAGGACGAAAGAATGAGCAGTTCTTC. It codes for CSVETGRKNEQFF. The chain uses TRBV29-1 and TRBJ2-1, with D possibly TRBD1 on 6 matching bases. The germline gives CDR1 SQVTM, CDR2 ANQGSEA. V was trimmed by 3 bases and J by 7 bases, leaving 13 bases between them. The length of the CDR3 is 13 residues.